The rows below give T cell receptor beta chains drawn from one sample of a study of Graves' ophthalmopathy and Graves' hyperthyroidism. TCRdb reprocessed the multiplex PCR reads with MiXCR, giving one entry per CDR3 protein. This table holds approximately 37,000 distinct CDR3 sequences, over 40% found once. The sequenced sample was peripheral blood. The receptors originated from an adult man with Graves' ophthalmopathy. Each CDR3 is given without its conserved first and last residue. The order of the fields is J gene, clone size, D gene, V gene, CDR3 protein. The D gene is left open where the match is weak. The listing skips clone size in some rows; elsewhere it reads once, few, many or a size class.

TRBJ2-5	.	.	TRBV25-1	TSRVAGETQY
TRBJ2-7	.	TRBD2	TRBV7-9	ASTGTRVAGGYEQY
TRBJ2-7	.	.	TRBV7-9	ASSPTSSYEQY
TRBJ2-7	.	TRBD1	TRBV6-5	ASSWDSSYEQY
TRBJ2-7	.	TRBD2	TRBV20-1	SARAFGRGGDEQY
TRBJ1-1	.	.	TRBV3-1	ASSQNSGVNTEAF
TRBJ2-1	.	TRBD2	TRBV7-3	ASSRGLAGVDGQF
TRBJ2-2	.	TRBD1	TRBV9	ASSVSDRATGELF
TRBJ2-3	many	.	TRBV12-3/TRBV12-4	ASGETDTQY
TRBJ2-7	.	TRBD1	TRBV7-2	ASSYPKRTGYGNEQY
TRBJ1-2	many	TRBD1	TRBV5-6	ASSVLDRGLVGYT
TRBJ2-3	once	.	TRBV6-4	ASSESGSTDTQY
TRBJ2-7	.	TRBD2	TRBV12-3/TRBV12-4	ASSPGRLAGGGEQY
TRBJ2-3	many	TRBD2	TRBV7-3	ASSSRTSPTGTDTQY
TRBJ2-1	.	.	TRBV28	ASSLFKSAGPRNNEQF
TRBJ2-1	many	TRBD2	TRBV4-2	ASSQAGGTGGNEQF
TRBJ1-5	many	.	TRBV28	ASSLSGVNQPQH
TRBJ2-7	.	TRBD2	TRBV11-3	ASSLTSGRARGEQY
TRBJ2-7	.	TRBD2	TRBV6-1	AGSEQTSGSYEQY
TRBJ2-1	.	.	TRBV7-3	ASSLVGGKIDTQF
TRBJ1-5	many	.	TRBV20-1	SARDLRGNQPQH
TRBJ2-3	many	.	TRBV9	ASSVDGASTDTQY
TRBJ1-6	.	.	TRBV24-1	ATLSLH
TRBJ2-7	.	TRBD1	TRBV25-1	ASSGTGGSIYEQY
TRBJ2-7	many	TRBD1	TRBV2	ASRGIRTGGLYEQY
TRBJ1-2	once	TRBD1	TRBV2	ASSDEVTGGESNYGYT
TRBJ2-1	many	TRBD1	TRBV19	ASRAGTGVYNEQF
TRBJ1-1	few	.	TRBV10-1	ASASLRGTEAF
TRBJ2-2	.	.	TRBV12-3/TRBV12-4	ASPGGTGELF
TRBJ2-3	many	TRBD2	TRBV5-1	ASSLEVAGLTSTDTQY
TRBJ2-3	.	.	TRBV7-3	ASSPSGLCTDMQY
TRBJ1-4	many	.	TRBV13	ASSLSTGFDPNEKLF
TRBJ2-7	few	.	TRBV10-3	AISGASGSSYEQY
TRBJ2-3	.	.	TRBV20-1	SARDQLDSTDTQY
TRBJ2-5	many	.	TRBV19	ASRDSRKGYQETQY
TRBJ1-2	medium-sized	.	TRBV9	ASRGKGYGYT
TRBJ2-1	.	.	TRBV2	ASTKTDNEQF
TRBJ2-5	.	.	TRBV18	AGSPALGSRQETQY
TRBJ2-1	many	TRBD2	TRBV12-3/TRBV12-4	ASRYSGRAKDEQF
TRBJ2-1	.	TRBD1	TRBV6-1	ASSNRRTGKKGEQF
TRBJ1-1	.	.	TRBV20-1	SAPGFVEAF
TRBJ2-7	.	TRBD1	TRBV7-9	ASSREGANEQY
TRBJ2-7	medium-sized	.	TRBV10-2	ASKIRDEQY
TRBJ2-7	many	TRBD2	TRBV3-1	ASGLAASYEQY
.	.	TRBD1	TRBV12-3/TRBV12-4	ASSLRGPSTDTQF
TRBJ2-5	many	.	TRBV14	ASSQGLMLTQY
TRBJ1-2	.	TRBD1	TRBV7-2	ASRMTGGYGYT
TRBJ2-1	many	.	TRBV6-2/TRBV6-3	ASGSRGAAYNEQF
TRBJ2-6	many	.	TRBV14	ASSHNSGANVLT
TRBJ2-7	many	TRBD2	TRBV7-8	ASSLVLAGGSYEQY
TRBJ2-7	many	.	TRBV3-1	ASSQRGDYEQY
TRBJ2-5	many	.	TRBV28	ASSLSSGEETQY
TRBJ2-3	many	TRBD1	TRBV5-1	ASSSRQGARDTQY
TRBJ1-4	many	.	TRBV20-1	SASAGGGDEKLF
TRBJ2-2	many	TRBD2	TRBV20-1	SARKGTTTGELF
TRBJ2-7	.	TRBD2	TRBV19	ASSGGVGGPTYEQY
TRBJ2-6	.	.	TRBV9	ASGRSPKGEAAGANVLT
TRBJ2-7	few	TRBD1	TRBV18	ASSLLGQGAYEQY
TRBJ2-7	.	TRBD1	TRBV29-1	SAVSLDRGNEQY